This entry features one TCR beta chain sequence. In the study's own analysis: The authors estimated nucleated cell counts from reference gene primer amplification. This table comes from immunoSEQ multiplex PCR, and its TCRdb copy is limited to in-frame clones, with some not included. The V and J calls and clone size are taken from that table; D and trimming were inferred from the DNA. The table includes 150,000 to 200,000 clones, roughly nine tenths detected once. The CDR3 consists of 13 residues. Deletions cut 3 bases from V and 5 bases from J, with 8 bases between. Germline CDR1 is KGHSH and CDR2 is LQKENI. The sample is drawn from a study of blood T cell repertoires in COVID-19. In the study overall: Some COVID-19 samples were acute and others convalescent; all came from the United States, Italy and Spain. PBMCs, B-cell-depleted T cells, or T cells provided the cDNA or gDNA that made up the material.

V is TRBV18 and J is TRBJ1-5; D gene unclear. Sequencing was done on a sample of peripheral blood. The TCR sequence derives from a woman older than 75 in a cohort sampled during active or convalescent COVID-19. The CDR3: CASSPSRDQPQHF. The CDR3 coding sequence is TGTGCCAGCTCACCGTCTCGAGATCAGCCCCAGCATTTT.